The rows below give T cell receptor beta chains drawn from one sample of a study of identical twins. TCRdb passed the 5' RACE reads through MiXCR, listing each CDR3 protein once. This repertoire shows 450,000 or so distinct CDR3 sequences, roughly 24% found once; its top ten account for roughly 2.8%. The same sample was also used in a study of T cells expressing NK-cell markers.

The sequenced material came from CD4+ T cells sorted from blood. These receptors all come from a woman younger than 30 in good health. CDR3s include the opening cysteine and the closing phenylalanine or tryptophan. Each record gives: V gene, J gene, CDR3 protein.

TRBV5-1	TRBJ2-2	CASSSGPSGTGELFF
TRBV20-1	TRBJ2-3	CSAGSGGVPADTQYF
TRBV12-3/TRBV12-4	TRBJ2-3	CASSSARREGTDTQYF
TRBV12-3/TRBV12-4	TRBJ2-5	CASSPSTGRETQYF
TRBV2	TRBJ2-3	CASSGEITDTQYF
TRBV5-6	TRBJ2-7	CASSPLGGGQDYYEQYF
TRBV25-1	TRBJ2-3	CASSLLNTDTQYF
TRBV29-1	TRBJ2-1	CSVVPPGGGPYNEQFF
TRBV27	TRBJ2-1	CASSFQGYSYNEQFF
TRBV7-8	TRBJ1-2	CASSLSGAPYGYTF
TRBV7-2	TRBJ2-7	CASSLQGGRAEQYF
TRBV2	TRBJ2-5	CASSGRSGETQYF
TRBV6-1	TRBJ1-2	CASRPGPGGGYGYTF
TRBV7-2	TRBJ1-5	CASSPQGALEPQHF
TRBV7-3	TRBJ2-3	CASSLTLGARDTQYF
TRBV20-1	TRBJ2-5	CSATPRVAGAGETQYF
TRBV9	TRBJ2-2	CASSVDGGTGELFF
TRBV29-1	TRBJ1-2	CSGWDSLIGGYTF
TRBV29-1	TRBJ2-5	CSVDVGNTAMETQYF
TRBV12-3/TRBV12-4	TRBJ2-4	CASSPWVTGLQYF
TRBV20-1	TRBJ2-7	CSARDYYEQYF
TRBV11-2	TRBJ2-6	CASRLGIGGFSGANVLTF
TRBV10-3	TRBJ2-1	CAIRSGRADHNEQFF
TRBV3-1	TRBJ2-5	CASSQVQVAGVQETQYF
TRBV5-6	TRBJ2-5	CASSHTGGQETQYF
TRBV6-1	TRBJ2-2	CASSVHPYVELFF